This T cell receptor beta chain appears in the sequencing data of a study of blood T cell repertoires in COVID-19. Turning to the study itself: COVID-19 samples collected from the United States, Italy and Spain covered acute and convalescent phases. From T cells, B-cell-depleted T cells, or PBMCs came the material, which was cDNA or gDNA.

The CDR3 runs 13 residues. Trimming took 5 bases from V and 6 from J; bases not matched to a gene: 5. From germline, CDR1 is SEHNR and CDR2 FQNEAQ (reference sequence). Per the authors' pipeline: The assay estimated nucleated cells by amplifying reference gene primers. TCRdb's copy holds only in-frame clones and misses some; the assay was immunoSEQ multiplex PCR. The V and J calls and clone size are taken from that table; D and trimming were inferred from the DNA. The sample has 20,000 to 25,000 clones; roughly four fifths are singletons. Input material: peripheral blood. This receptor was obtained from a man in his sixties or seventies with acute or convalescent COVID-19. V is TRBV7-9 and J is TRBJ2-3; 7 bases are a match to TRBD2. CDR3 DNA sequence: TGTGCCAGCAGCCCGACTAGCAAGGATACGCAGTATTTT. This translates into CASSPTSKDTQYF.